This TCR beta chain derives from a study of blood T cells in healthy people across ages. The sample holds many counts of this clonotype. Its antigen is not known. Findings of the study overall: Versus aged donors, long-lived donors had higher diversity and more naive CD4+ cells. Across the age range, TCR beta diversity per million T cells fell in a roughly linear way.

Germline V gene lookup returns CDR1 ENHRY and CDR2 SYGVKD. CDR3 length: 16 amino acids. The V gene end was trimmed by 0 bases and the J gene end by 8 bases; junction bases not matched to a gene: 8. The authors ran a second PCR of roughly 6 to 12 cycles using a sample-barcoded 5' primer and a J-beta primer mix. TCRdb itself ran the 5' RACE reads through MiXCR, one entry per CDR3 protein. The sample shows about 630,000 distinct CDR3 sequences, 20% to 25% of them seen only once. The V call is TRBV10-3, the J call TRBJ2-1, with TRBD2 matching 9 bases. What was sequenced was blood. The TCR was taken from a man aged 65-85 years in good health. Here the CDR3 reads CAISESVAGAGYEQFF. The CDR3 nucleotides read TGTGCCATCAGTGAGTCTGTAGCGGGAGCGGGCTATGAGCAGTTCTTC.